This TCR beta chain was captured in a study of B cell selection in AIRE deficiency. Repertoires were generated with immunoSEQ multiplex PCR, while TCRdb's copy carries only in-frame clones and drops some. The table has 20,000 to 30,000 clones, approximately 97% seen once. The sorted conventional CD4 T cells were gated as CD4+CD127+. This CDR3 contains 16 residues. Germline values: CDR1 LNHDA, CDR2 SQIVND (reference sequence). V was trimmed by 7 bases and J by 5 bases, leaving 21 bases between them. The receptor was isolated from a human donor with AIRE deficiency. Sequencing input: conventional CD4+ T cells sorted from PBMCs. The V and J genes are TRBV19 and TRBJ1-5, with no clear D. In DNA, the CDR3 is TGTGCCAGTATCAGGAGGGCCTCCGATTCACATCAGCCCCAGCATTTT. Amino acids: CASIRRASDSHQPQHF.